This section outlines one TCR beta chain sequence together with its context. Authors' analysis steps: Amplification of reference gene primers provided the estimated nucleated cell counts. Data came from immunoSEQ multiplex PCR; TCRdb stores just in-frame clones and leaves some out. V and J calls and clone size are copied from that table; D and trimming were computed from the DNA. The sample consists of 60,000 to 80,000 clones, approximately 88% of them appearing once. The data belong to a study of blood T cell repertoires in COVID-19. Overall study: The origin of the acute and convalescent COVID-19 samples was the United States, Italy and Spain. T cells, B-cell-depleted T cells, or PBMCs supplied cDNA or gDNA.

The CDR3 length is 13 residues. The V gene's germline CDR1 is SQVTM and CDR2 ANQGSEA. V was clipped by 3 bases and J by 6 bases, with 14 bases between them. This TCR was sampled from a woman in her seventies with acute or convalescent COVID-19. The source material was peripheral blood. The chain is built from TRBV29-1 and TRBJ1-2, with D tentatively TRBD1 (6 bases). This chain's CDR3 is CSVEKQGPNGYTF. As DNA, the CDR3 is TGCAGCGTTGAGAAACAGGGCCCGAATGGCTACACCTTC.